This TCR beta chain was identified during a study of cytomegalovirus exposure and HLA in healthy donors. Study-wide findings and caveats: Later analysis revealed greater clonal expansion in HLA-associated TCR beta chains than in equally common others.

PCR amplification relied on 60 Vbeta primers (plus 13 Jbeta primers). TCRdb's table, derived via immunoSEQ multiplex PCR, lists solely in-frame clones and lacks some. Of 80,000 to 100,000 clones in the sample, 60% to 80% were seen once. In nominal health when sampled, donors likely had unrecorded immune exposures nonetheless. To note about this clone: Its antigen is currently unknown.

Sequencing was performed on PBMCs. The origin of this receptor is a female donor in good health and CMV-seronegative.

DNA for the CDR3: TGTGCCAGCAGCTTTGCTAGGTACGAGACCCAGTACTTC. It is translated as CASSFARYETQYF. This chain uses TRBV5-6 with TRBJ2-5; no definite D call. Between the trimmed V and J ends, which lost 2 bases and 5 bases, there was a span of 10 bases. There are 13 residues in the CDR3. The germline V gene encodes CDR1 SGHDT and CDR2 YYEEEE.